This entry lists 20 T cell receptor beta chains sequenced from one sample in a study of T cell changes during pregnancy in multiple sclerosis (dated by TCRdb to 2018 to 2020). Library preparation used the immunoSEQ multiplex PCR assay. Not all clones reach the TCRdb copy of this immuneACCESS table, which keeps in-frame sequences only. Checked studies attribute under half of the gap to unresolved V genes and leave the rest unexplained. Across this sample there are approximately 90,000 clones, with 85% to 95% seen only once. The ten largest clones take up 0.7% to 1% of the sample. This sample comprised peripheral blood, obtained in the third trimester of pregnancy. Receptors were obtained from a female donor with multiple sclerosis, enrolled in a pregnancy study.

This clone was found once. This chain links TRBV27 with TRBJ1-1; D may be TRBD1 (6 bases). V shed 5 bases and J shed 1 base, with 20 bases lying between them. Germline-derived CDR1 and CDR2 are MNHEY and SMNVEV (reference sequence). The CDR3 loop spans 17 amino acids. The CDR3 nucleotides are TGTGCCAGCAGTCCCGCACCGACAGGAGTGGGGAACACTGAAGCTTTCTTT. This encodes CASSPAPTGVGNTEAFF.

This clone was seen once. The chain links TRBV15 to TRBJ1-1, with D hard to call. The germline V gene has CDR1 LNHNV and CDR2 YYDKDF (reference sequence). CDR3 length: 15 amino acids. V gave up 3 bases and J gave up 0 bases, with 11 bases separating them. CDR3 in amino acids: CATSRGDHMNTEAFF. DNA of the CDR3: TGTGCCACCAGCAGGGGAGATCACATGAACACTGAAGCTTTCTTT.

This chain links TRBV7-2 with TRBJ2-3; 7 bases align to TRBD1. With 5 bases clipped from V and 6 bases from J, the junction kept 14 bases outside the gene matches. Germline V gene lookup returns CDR1 SGHTA and CDR2 FQGNSA. The CDR3 has 16 residues. The CDR3 loop is CASSQRDRVIMDTQYF. For the CDR3, the DNA is TGTGCCAGCAGCCAACGTGACAGGGTGATCATGGATACGCAGTATTTT.

The gene calls are TRBV4-1 and TRBJ2-1, with 12 bases lining up with TRBD2. Losses at the gene ends were 0 bases for V and 8 bases for J; bases not matched to a gene: 5. Germline values: CDR1 MGHRA, CDR2 YSYEKL. The CDR3 is 16 amino acids. The CDR3 DNA sequence: TGCGCCAGCAGCCAAGAAACTCTAGCGGGAGGGCATGAGCAGTTCTTC. Amino acid sequence: CASSQETLAGGHEQFF.

The chain is built from TRBV4-2 and TRBJ2-4; D uncertain. The CDR3 runs to 17 residues. The V gene's germline CDR1 is LGHNA and CDR2 YNFKEQ. V was clipped by 1 base and J by 1 base, with 14 bases between them. CDR3 loop: CASSQASDSPAKNIQYF. The CDR3 DNA sequence: TGTGCCAGCAGCCAAGCGTCCGACTCGCCCGCCAAAAACATTCAGTACTTC.

This sequence joins TRBV27 and TRBJ2-2; D not certain. Germline values: CDR1 MNHEY, CDR2 SMNVEV (reference sequence). Trimming stripped 2 bases from V and 8 bases from J, with 6 bases between. This CDR3 region has 12 residues. In DNA form, the CDR3 reads TGTGCCAGCAGTTTACGAGTAGGGGAGCTGTTTTTT. It specifies CASSLRVGELFF.

This clone was detected only once. The chain carries TRBV4-1 and TRBJ1-4; tentatively, D is TRBD1 (5 bases). Deletions cut 3 bases from V and 11 bases from J, with 10 bases between. Germline V gene sequence: CDR1 MGHRA, CDR2 YSYEKL. This CDR3 is built from 12 residues. The CDR3 sequence is CASSQDTGKLFF. The DNA of the CDR3 is TGCGCCAGCAGCCAGGACACAGGTAAACTGTTTTTT.

The chain carries TRBV19 and TRBJ2-7, with D perhaps TRBD2 (5 bases). V dropped 4 bases and J dropped 2 bases, with 21 bases sitting between them. The CDR3 length is 17 residues. Germline loops: CDR1 LNHDA, CDR2 SQIVND (reference sequence). For the CDR3, the DNA is TGTGCCAGTAGTAACATAGAGGGCCTCGGTCACCCCTACGAGCAGTACTTC. Residues: CASSNIEGLGHPYEQYF.

V gene TRBV7-9 combines with J gene TRBJ2-3; no definite D call. V gave up 5 bases and J gave up 0 bases, with 9 bases separating them. The CDR3 runs 14 residues. Germline V gene lookup returns CDR1 SEHNR and CDR2 FQNEAQ (reference sequence). Here the CDR3 reads CASSKIVSTDTQYF. The CDR3 DNA reads TGTGCCAGCAGCAAGATAGTAAGCACAGATACGCAGTATTTT. The full variable domain, with the rest looked up from reference TRBV7-9 and TRBJ2-3, is DTGVSQNPRHKITKRGQNVTFRCDPISEHNRLYWYRQTLGQGPEFLTYFQNEAQLEKSRLLSDRFSAERPKGSFSTLEIQRTEQGDSAMYLCASSKIVSTDTQYFGPGTRLTVL.

The chain recombines TRBV29-1 with TRBJ1-2, with no clear D. Trimming took off 4 bases at V and 2 bases at J, with 8 bases between the two ends. Germline V lookup: CDR1 SQVTM, CDR2 ANQGSEA. The CDR3 is 12 amino acids. The CDR3 DNA follows: TGCAGCGTTGCAAAACAGAACTATGGCTACACCTTC. Amino acids: CSVAKQNYGYTF.

This clone was counted a single time. The chain uses TRBV5-6 and TRBJ2-1; the match to TRBD2 covers 10 bases. Germline V lookup: CDR1 SGHDT, CDR2 YYEEEE. The junction had 11 bases not matched to a gene; V was cut back by 4 bases and J by 7 bases. CDR3 size: 16 residues. The CDR3, as DNA: TGTGCCAGCAGCCATGTAATACTAGCGGGAAATAATGAGCAGTTCTTC. Translation gives CASSHVILAGNNEQFF.

The chain joins TRBV13 to TRBJ2-7; 8 nucleotides align to TRBD1. Germline assignment: CDR1 PRHDT and CDR2 FYEKMQ (reference sequence). V trimming: 5 bases; J trimming: 1 base; junction bases outside the gene matches: 7. CDR3 size: 15 residues. CDR3 region: CASSPDRGRSYEQYF. CDR3 coding DNA: TGTGCCAGCAGCCCTGACAGGGGTCGATCCTACGAGCAGTACTTC.

The chain uses TRBV11-2 and TRBJ1-2; D may be TRBD1 (6 bases). The CDR3 covers 17 residues. Germline lookup yields CDR1 SGHAT and CDR2 FQNNGV. Deletions cut 5 bases from V and 4 bases from J, with 23 bases between. The CDR3 DNA reads TGTGCCAGCAGCACCCCCCGACAGGTCCCAAAACCCTATGGCTACACCTTC. Its translation is CASSTPRQVPKPYGYTF.

A single count supports this clone. The J gene is TRBJ1-1, the V gene TRBV5-1; 7 bases line up with TRBD1. The CDR3 runs to 16 residues. Trimming took 0 bases from V and 5 from J; bases not matched to a gene: 10. Germline lookup yields CDR1 SGHRS and CDR2 YFSETQ. The CDR3: CASSLVPDRNPTEAFF. CDR3 DNA: TGCGCCAGCAGCTTGGTTCCGGACAGGAATCCGACTGAAGCTTTCTTT.

This clone was counted a single time. The rearrangement uses TRBV11-2 and TRBJ2-4; 8 positions agree with TRBD1. The CDR3 extends over 16 amino acids. The V gene's germline CDR1 is SGHAT and CDR2 FQNNGV. The junction had 9 bases not matched to a gene; V was cut back by 6 bases and J by 2 bases. DNA for the CDR3: TGTGCCAGCAGGGTTCAGGGGGCTGGGACCAAAAACATTCAGTACTTC. It specifies CASRVQGAGTKNIQYF.

The V call is TRBV11-2, the J call TRBJ2-7; a possible D gene is TRBD1 (6 bases). Germline values: CDR1 SGHAT, CDR2 FQNNGV. Between the trimmed V and J ends, which lost 2 bases and 5 bases, there was a span of 10 bases. The CDR3 is made up of 13 amino acids. CDR3 loop: CASSLLQGHEQYF. The CDR3 DNA reads TGTGCCAGCAGCTTACTACAGGGCCACGAGCAGTACTTC.

The genes are TRBV30 and TRBJ1-2; D uncertain. Trimming removed 2 bases from V and 4 bases from J, with 5 bases in between. This CDR3 contains 11 residues. Germline V gene lookup returns CDR1 GTSNPN and CDR2 SVGIG (reference sequence). CDR3 in amino acids: CAWSYSYGYTF. In DNA, the CDR3 is TGTGCCTGGAGTTATAGCTATGGCTACACCTTC.

The chain joins TRBV6-6 to TRBJ2-5, with 8 bases aligning to TRBD1. Per germline, CDR1 MNHNY and CDR2 SVGAGI (reference sequence). Trimming took 6 bases from V and 10 from J; bases not matched to a gene: 19. The CDR3 sequence is 16 residues long. CDR3 sequence: CASRRGTGGPPKDQYF. The CDR3 DNA follows: TGTGCCAGCAGGCGTGGGACAGGTGGCCCTCCAAAAGACCAGTACTTC.

The count of this clone is one. The chain carries TRBV11-2 and TRBJ1-1; D is ambiguous. There are 13 residues in the CDR3. In germline, CDR1 is SGHAT, CDR2 FQNNGV. V dropped 1 base and J dropped 5 bases, with 8 bases sitting between them. Here the CDR3 DNA reads TGTGCCAGCAGCTTAGGAGCCGGGACTGAAGCTTTCTTT. Translation: CASSLGAGTEAFF.

This rearrangement joins TRBV7-6 to TRBJ2-7; unclear D gene. In germline, CDR1 is SGHVS, CDR2 FNYEAQ. The CDR3 spans 18 residues. The V end was cut by 4 bases, the J end by 3 bases, with 25 bases between. CDR3 nucleotide sequence: TGTGCCAGCAGCTGGATGGTAGTAGGTACGGGTCCCTTCTACGAGCAGTACTTC. Protein sequence: CASSWMVVGTGPFYEQYF.